One and the same sample provided the 9 T cell receptor beta chains below, sequenced in a study of tumor and adjacent non-tumor tissue in lung cancer. The library came from three nested PCR rounds adapted from ARM-PCR protocols. TCRdb called the multiplex PCR reads again in MiXCR, with one record for every CDR3 protein. The sample holds approximately 120,000 distinct CDR3 sequences; roughly two thirds are singletons and the top ten take roughly 20%. RNA was extracted from bulk tissue without any cell sorting. This non-tumor lung sample came from over 3 cm beyond the tumor edge. The specimen sequenced was distant non-tumor lung tissue. Receptors were obtained from a man between 60 and 75 years old with non-small cell lung cancer.

About this clonotype: Its ends do not fully match the called genes, so a read error is possible. V gene TRBV20-1 combines with J gene TRBJ1-1; the D is unclear. Germline CDR1 reads DFQATT; CDR2 reads SNEGSKA (reference sequence). The CDR3 contains 14 residues. In nucleotides, the CDR3 is TGCAGTGCTAGCTGGAGGCGGACGACCACTAAAGCTTTCTTT. Translating it yields CSASWRRTTTKAFF.

The chain uses TRBV11-2 and TRBJ2-5, with D possibly matching TRBD2 (5 bases). V was cut by 7 bases and J by 4 bases, with 16 bases left in between. The germline CDR1 and CDR2 sequences are SGHAT and FQNNGV. The length of the CDR3 is 14 residues. The CDR3 DNA follows: TGTGCCAGCAACTTCCCCCCAGGAGGAGAGACCCAGTACTTC. Translated: CASNFPPGGETQYF.

The rearrangement joins TRBV6-5 to TRBJ1-2; maybe TRBD1 (5 bases). CDR1 and CDR2 from the germline V gene are MNHEY and SVGAGI. The CDR3 contains 17 residues. Trimming took 9 bases from V and 2 from J, leaving 25 bases between them. The DNA of the CDR3 is TGTGCCAGTAGAAAATCAACACGGGGCGATGAGAACTATGGCTACACCTTC. Protein sequence: CASRKSTRGDENYGYTF.

The V gene is TRBV7-2, the J gene TRBJ1-5; D not resolved. V lost 5 bases to trimming and J lost 2 bases, with 13 bases between them. Per germline, CDR1 SGHTA and CDR2 FQGNSA. This CDR3 region has 15 residues. CDR3 residues: CASSLGVWGNQPQHF. The DNA for the CDR3 is TGTGCCAGCAGCCTTGGGGTATGGGGCAATCAGCCCCAGCATTTT. The variable domain in full, with the rest retrieved from reference TRBV7-2 and TRBJ1-5, is GAGVSQSPSNKVTEKGKDVELRCDPISGHTALYWYRQSLGQGLEFLIYFQGNSAPDKSGLPSDRFSAERTGGSVSTLTIQRTQQEDSAVYLCASSLGVWGNQPQHFGDGTRLSIL.

As concerns this clonotype: A much larger clonotype is one base distant, so this may be a read error. This chain links TRBV20-1 with TRBJ2-7, with 8 bases fitting TRBD2. Germline CDR1 DFQATT, CDR2 SNEGSKA (reference sequence). The CDR3 is 16 amino acids. The CDR3 loop is CSDREKTTGLVHEQYF. CDR3 in DNA: TGCAGTGATAGAGAGAAAACTACGGGACTAGTCCACGAGCAGTACTTC.

Of note for this clonotype: Sequence at one end of the junction differs from germline and may be a read error. V is TRBV6-1 and J is TRBJ1-5, with D tentatively TRBD1 (6 bases). The CDR3 sequence is 15 residues long. Germline V gene sequence: CDR1 MNHNS, CDR2 SASEGT. The CDR3 bases are TGTGCCAGCAGCCCACAGGGACCTAGCAATCAGGCCCAGCATTTT. Residues: CASSPQGPSNQAQHF.

The chain joins TRBV20-1 to TRBJ2-5, with 8 nucleotides matching TRBD1. J lost 5 bases, V lost 5 bases, and 10 bases had no gene match. There are 14 residues in the CDR3. CDR1 is DFQATT, CDR2 SNEGSKA, per germline (reference sequence). CDR3 in DNA: TGCAGTGCTTTCCCTCTGGACAGGGAGGAGACCCAGTACTTC. This codes for CSAFPLDREETQYF.

The genes are TRBV12-3 or TRBV12-4 and TRBJ2-7; 8 bases match TRBD1. The CDR3 is made up of 17 amino acids. The CDR3 region is CVSSPHNPGQGRREQYF. CDR3 nucleotides: TGTGTCAGTAGTCCCCATAACCCCGGACAGGGTAGACGCGAGCAGTACTTC.

This clonotype has ten or more counts. This rearrangement joins TRBV6-2 or TRBV6-3 to TRBJ2-3; 8 positions agree with TRBD2. Germline loops: CDR1 MNHEY, CDR2 SVGEGT. This CDR3 is 15 amino acids long. The junction had 9 bases not matched to a gene; V was cut back by 5 bases and J by 5 bases. The CDR3 sequence: CASSRASGPGDTQYF. CDR3 nucleotide sequence: TGTGCCAGCAGTCGTGCTAGCGGGCCGGGAGATACGCAGTATTTT.